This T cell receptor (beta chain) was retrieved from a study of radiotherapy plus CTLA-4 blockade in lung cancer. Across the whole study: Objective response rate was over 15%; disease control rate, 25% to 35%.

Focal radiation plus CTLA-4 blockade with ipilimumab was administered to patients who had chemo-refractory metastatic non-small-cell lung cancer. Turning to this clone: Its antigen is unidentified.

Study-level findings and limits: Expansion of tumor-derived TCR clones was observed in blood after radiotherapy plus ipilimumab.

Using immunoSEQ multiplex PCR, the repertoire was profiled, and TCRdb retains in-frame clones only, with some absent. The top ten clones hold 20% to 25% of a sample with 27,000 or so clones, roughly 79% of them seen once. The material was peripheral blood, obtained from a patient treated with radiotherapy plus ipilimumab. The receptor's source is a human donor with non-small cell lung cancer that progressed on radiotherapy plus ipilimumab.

The CDR3 is CASSEDVRGYTF. CDR3 bases: TGTGCCAGTAGTGAGGACGTAAGAGGCTACACCTTC. This rearrangement joins TRBV19 to TRBJ1-2, with D unclear. The V gene's germline CDR1 is LNHDA and CDR2 SQIVND (reference sequence). The CDR3 contains 12 residues. Trimming took off 5 bases at V and 8 bases at J, with 12 bases between the two ends.